The 15 T cell receptor beta chains listed next were all sequenced from one sample in a study of cytomegalovirus exposure and HLA in healthy donors. With 60 Vbeta and 13 Jbeta primers, the PCR was carried out. Only in-frame clones appear in the TCRdb table, and some are missing; sequencing was by immunoSEQ multiplex PCR. The sample records under 150,000 clones, about 10% being singletons. Specimen: PBMCs. These receptors all come from a man aged 25-45 years in good health and CMV-seronegative.

The chain is built from TRBV27 and TRBJ2-2; no clear D gene. The CDR3 consists of 14 residues. CDR1 is MNHEY, CDR2 SMNVEV, per germline (reference sequence). Trimming removed 0 bases at V and 7 bases at J, with 9 bases between. CDR3 protein: CASSLSVYYGELFF. The CDR3 DNA is TGTGCCAGCAGTTTATCCGTTTATTACGGGGAGCTGTTTTTT.

This sequence joins TRBV7-6 and TRBJ1-4; D unresolved. Trimming pared 4 bases from V and 3 bases from J, leaving 15 bases between. This CDR3 comprises 16 residues. CDR1 is SGHVS, CDR2 FNYEAQ, per germline. The CDR3 DNA follows: TGTGCCAGCAGCTCGAACAGCGGTAGGGCTAATGAAAAACTGTTTTTT. It translates to CASSSNSGRANEKLFF.

The chain uses TRBV7-3 and TRBJ2-2, with 11 bases that match TRBD2. Germline V lookup: CDR1 SGHTA, CDR2 FQGTGA. The CDR3 spans 16 residues. The V segment lost 3 bases and the J segment 2 bases; nucleotides outside the gene matches: 2. CDR3 coding DNA: TGTGCCAGCAGCTTCCTAGCGGGGGGAAACACCGGGGAGCTGTTTTTT. Amino acids: CASSFLAGGNTGELFF.

This clone was seen more than once but under ten times. V and J are TRBV10-3 and TRBJ2-5; 11 nucleotides match TRBD2. Germline-derived CDR1 and CDR2 are ENHRY and SYGVKD. The CDR3 consists of 15 residues. V lost 2 bases and J lost 5; bases outside the gene matches: 4. CDR3 DNA sequence: TGTGCCATCAGTGAGGCTAGCGGGGGGCTGGAGACCCAGTACTTC. Translated, it gives CAISEASGGLETQYF.

This clone was observed a handful of times. The chain recombines TRBV15 with TRBJ2-3; D is unclear. Per germline, CDR1 LNHNV and CDR2 YYDKDF (reference sequence). This CDR3 has 16 residues. Trimming took 5 bases from V and 7 from J, leaving 22 bases between them. The CDR3: CATSLEISDGENTQYF. In DNA, the CDR3 is TGTGCCACCAGCCTAGAGATTAGTGACGGAGAAAATACGCAGTATTTT. Full variable domain (remainder filled in from reference TRBV15 and TRBJ2-3): DAMVIQNPRYQVTQFGKPVTLSCSQTLNHNVMYWYQQKSSQAPKLLFHYYDKDFNNEADTPDNFQSRRPNTSFCFLDIRSPGLGDTAMYLCATSLEISDGENTQYFGPGTRLTVL.

This clone was seen only a few times. The gene calls are TRBV6-4 and TRBJ1-4, with a possible D match to TRBD1 (6 bases). Trimming stripped 3 bases from V and 5 bases from J, with 10 bases between. Germline V gives CDR1 MRHNA, CDR2 SNTAGT. CDR3 size: 14 residues. CDR3 sequence: CASSEGQGNEKLFF. As DNA, the CDR3 is TGTGCCAGCAGTGAAGGGCAGGGGAATGAAAAACTGTTTTTT.

Comments on this clone: Within the sample, other DNA sequences also encode this same CDR3. The gene calls are TRBV2 and TRBJ1-1; 8 bases align to TRBD1. The CDR3 covers 12 residues. The trim removed 9 bases at V and 5 bases at J, leaving 5 bases unmatched. Germline CDR1 and CDR2: SNHLY and FYNNEI. The CDR3 DNA reads as TGTGCCAGTGGACAGGGAGGGACTGAAGCTTTCTTT. Residues: CASGQGGTEAFF.

V is TRBV11-2 and J is TRBJ2-2; D is unclear. The V gene's germline CDR1 is SGHAT and CDR2 FQNNGV. This CDR3 contains 14 residues. V was shortened by 3 bases and J by 4 bases, with 9 bases between the two germline ends. The CDR3 DNA is TGTGCCAGCAGCTTGGCAGGATTCACCGGGGAGCTGTTTTTT. Translating gives CASSLAGFTGELFF.

The rearrangement links TRBV5-4 to TRBJ2-3; 13 bases line up with TRBD2. The CDR3 is made up of 16 amino acids. Germline V gives CDR1 SGHNT, CDR2 YYREEE (reference sequence). Trimming took 1 base from V and 4 from J; bases not matched to a gene: 3. The CDR3 here is CASSLRLAGGADTQYF. The CDR3 DNA reads TGTGCCAGCAGCTTGCGACTAGCGGGAGGTGCAGATACGCAGTATTTT.

The V gene is TRBV27, the J gene TRBJ2-1; D is possibly TRBD1 (6 bases). V was clipped by 0 bases and J by 2 bases, with 14 bases between them. Germline CDR1 reads MNHEY; CDR2 reads SMNVEV (reference sequence). This CDR3 has 17 residues. The CDR3 loop is CASSLSGALDAYNEQFF. The CDR3 DNA reads TGTGCCAGCAGTTTATCGGGGGCCCTAGACGCCTACAATGAGCAGTTCTTC.

V gene TRBV4-2 combines with J gene TRBJ1-6; tentatively, D is TRBD1 (6 bases). The V end lost 1 base, the J end lost 0 bases, and 13 bases lay between the germline ends. Germline values: CDR1 LGHNA, CDR2 YNFKEQ. This CDR3 has 18 residues. CDR3 residues: CASSQVEGGSSYNSPLHF. The DNA of the CDR3 is TGTGCCAGCAGCCAAGTGGAGGGGGGGAGCTCCTATAATTCACCCCTCCACTTT.

This clone was detected a few times. V is TRBV30 and J is TRBJ1-5; 9 positions agree with TRBD1. The length of the CDR3 is 14 residues. Germline CDR1 and CDR2: GTSNPN and SVGIG (reference sequence). With 5 bases clipped from V and 6 bases from J, the junction kept 8 bases outside the gene matches. CDR3 residues: CAWDRGQGSQPQHF. In nucleotides, the CDR3 is TGTGCCTGGGACCGAGGACAGGGGAGTCAGCCCCAGCATTTT.

This clone was picked up a small number of times. The V gene is TRBV5-6, the J gene TRBJ2-5; 9 nucleotides match TRBD2. Trimming removed 2 bases from V and 3 bases from J; junction bases left unmatched: 5. Germline-derived CDR1 and CDR2 are SGHDT and YYEEEE. CDR3 size: 15 residues. Here the CDR3 reads CASSFHSSGKETQYF. CDR3 nucleotides: TGTGCCAGCAGCTTTCATTCTAGCGGGAAAGAGACCCAGTACTTC.

This clone was detected only a few times. The chain joins TRBV19 to TRBJ2-2; perhaps TRBD2 as D (6 bases). CDR1 is LNHDA, CDR2 SQIVND, per germline (reference sequence). V lost 0 bases and J 7 bases, leaving 9 bases between the germline ends. The CDR3 spans 14 residues. CDR3 amino acids: CASSIDGEDGELFF. As DNA, the CDR3 is TGTGCCAGTAGTATAGATGGGGAGGACGGGGAGCTGTTTTTT.

The chain employs TRBV25-1 and TRBJ2-1, with 10 bases identical to TRBD2. Germline loops: CDR1 MGHDK, CDR2 SYGVNS. This CDR3 spans 14 amino acids. V trimming: 9 bases; J trimming: 5 bases; junction bases outside the gene matches: 7. For the CDR3, the DNA is TGTGCCAGTAGAGCTAGCGGGGGCCACAATGAGCAGTTCTTC. Translating it yields CASRASGGHNEQFF.